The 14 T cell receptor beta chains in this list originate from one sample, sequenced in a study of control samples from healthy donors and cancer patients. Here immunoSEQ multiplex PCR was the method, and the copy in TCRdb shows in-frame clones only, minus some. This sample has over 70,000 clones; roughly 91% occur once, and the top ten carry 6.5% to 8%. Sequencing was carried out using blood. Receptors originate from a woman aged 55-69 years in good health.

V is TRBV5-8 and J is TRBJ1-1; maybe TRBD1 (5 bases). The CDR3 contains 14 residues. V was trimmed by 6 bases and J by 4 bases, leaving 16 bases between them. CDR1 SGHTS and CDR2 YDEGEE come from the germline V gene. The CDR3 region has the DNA TGTGCCAGCACCTTCAGCGGGAGGGGCACTGAAGCTTTCTTT. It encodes CASTFSGRGTEAFF.

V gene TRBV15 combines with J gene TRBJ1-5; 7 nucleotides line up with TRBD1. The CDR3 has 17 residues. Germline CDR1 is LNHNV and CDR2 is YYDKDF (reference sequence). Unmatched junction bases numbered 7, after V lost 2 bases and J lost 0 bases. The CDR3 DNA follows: TGTGCCACCAGCAGATATGGGACAGAGGATAGCAATCAGCCCCAGCATTTT. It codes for CATSRYGTEDSNQPQHF.

The CDR3 is CASSLTRQNNSPLHF. The CDR3 nucleotides read TGTGCCAGCAGCTTGACTAGGCAGAATAATTCACCCCTCCACTTT. This chain joins TRBV5-4 and TRBJ1-6; D is uncertain. The CDR3 loop spans 15 amino acids. V was clipped by 1 base and J by 5 bases, with 10 bases between them. Germline V gene lookup returns CDR1 SGHNT and CDR2 YYREEE (reference sequence).

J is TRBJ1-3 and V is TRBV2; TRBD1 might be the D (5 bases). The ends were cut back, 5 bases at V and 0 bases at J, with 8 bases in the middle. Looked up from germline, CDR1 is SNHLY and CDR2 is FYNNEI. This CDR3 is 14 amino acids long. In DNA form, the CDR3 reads TGTGCCAGCAGTCCCGACAGCTCTGGAAACACCATATATTTT. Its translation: CASSPDSSGNTIYF.

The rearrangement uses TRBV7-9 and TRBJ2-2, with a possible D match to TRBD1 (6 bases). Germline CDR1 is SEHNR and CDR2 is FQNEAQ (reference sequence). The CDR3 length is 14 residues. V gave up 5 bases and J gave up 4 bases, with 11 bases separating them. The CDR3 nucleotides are TGTGCCAGCAGCCCCACAGGGAGCACCGGGGAGCTGTTTTTT. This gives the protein CASSPTGSTGELFF.

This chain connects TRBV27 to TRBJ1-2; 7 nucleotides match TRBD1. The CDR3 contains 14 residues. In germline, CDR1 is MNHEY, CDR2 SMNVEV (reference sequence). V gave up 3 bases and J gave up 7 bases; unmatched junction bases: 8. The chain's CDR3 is CASSFFQGESGYTF. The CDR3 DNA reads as TGTGCCAGCAGTTTTTTCCAGGGGGAGAGTGGCTACACCTTC.

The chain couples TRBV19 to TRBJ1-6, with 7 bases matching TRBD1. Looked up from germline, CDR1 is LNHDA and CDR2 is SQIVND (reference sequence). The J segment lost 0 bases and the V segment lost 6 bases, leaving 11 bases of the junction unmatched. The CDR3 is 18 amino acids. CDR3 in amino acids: CASSSKSRGNSYNSPLHF. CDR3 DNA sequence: TGTGCCAGTAGCTCCAAGTCCAGGGGGAACTCCTATAATTCACCCCTCCACTTT.

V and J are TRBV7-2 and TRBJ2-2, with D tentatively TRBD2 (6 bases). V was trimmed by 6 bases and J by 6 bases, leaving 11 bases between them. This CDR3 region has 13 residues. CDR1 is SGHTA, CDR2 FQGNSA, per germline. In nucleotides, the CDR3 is TGTGCCAGCAGACCTTGGGGGGCCGGGGAGCTGTTTTTT. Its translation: CASRPWGAGELFF. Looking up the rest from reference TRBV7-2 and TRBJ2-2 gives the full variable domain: GAGVSQSPSNKVTEKGKDVELRCDPISGHTALYWYRQSLGQGLEFLIYFQGNSAPDKSGLPSDRFSAERTGGSVSTLTIQRTQQEDSAVYLCASRPWGAGELFFGEGSRLTVL.

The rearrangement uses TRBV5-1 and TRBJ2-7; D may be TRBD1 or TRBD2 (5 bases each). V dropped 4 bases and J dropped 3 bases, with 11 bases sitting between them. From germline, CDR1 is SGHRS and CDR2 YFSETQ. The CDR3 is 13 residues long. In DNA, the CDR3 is TGCGCCAGCAGCATGATGGGGGACTACGAGCAGTACTTC. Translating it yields CASSMMGDYEQYF.

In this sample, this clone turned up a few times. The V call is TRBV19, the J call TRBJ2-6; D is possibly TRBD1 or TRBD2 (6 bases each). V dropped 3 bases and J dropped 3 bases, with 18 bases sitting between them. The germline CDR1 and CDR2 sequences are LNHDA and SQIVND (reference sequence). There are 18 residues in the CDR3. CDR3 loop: CASSITGAASFGANVLTF. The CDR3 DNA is TGTGCCAGTAGTATTACGGGGGCCGCAAGTTTTGGGGCCAACGTCCTGACTTTC.

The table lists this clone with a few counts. The CDR3 sequence is CASSDWGVGPGGYTF. In DNA form, the CDR3 reads TGTGCCAGCAGTGATTGGGGGGTTGGCCCTGGTGGCTACACCTTC. The chain couples TRBV2 to TRBJ1-2, with D tentatively TRBD1 (5 bases). CDR3 length: 15 amino acids. Trimming stripped 3 bases from V and 7 bases from J, with 18 bases between. Germline V gene sequence: CDR1 SNHLY, CDR2 FYNNEI.

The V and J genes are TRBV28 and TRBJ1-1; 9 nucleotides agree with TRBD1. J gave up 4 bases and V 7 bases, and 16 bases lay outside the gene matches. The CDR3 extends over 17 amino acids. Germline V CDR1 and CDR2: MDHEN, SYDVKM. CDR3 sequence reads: CASILGQGRDLGTEAFF. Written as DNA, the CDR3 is TGTGCCAGCATCCTTGGACAGGGGAGGGATTTGGGCACTGAAGCTTTCTTT.

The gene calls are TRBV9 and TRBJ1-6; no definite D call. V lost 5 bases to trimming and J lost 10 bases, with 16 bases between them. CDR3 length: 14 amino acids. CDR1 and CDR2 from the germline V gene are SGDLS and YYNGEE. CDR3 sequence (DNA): TGTGCCAGCAGAGATTGGAGGGTCGGCTCACCCCTCCACTTT. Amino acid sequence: CASRDWRVGSPLHF.

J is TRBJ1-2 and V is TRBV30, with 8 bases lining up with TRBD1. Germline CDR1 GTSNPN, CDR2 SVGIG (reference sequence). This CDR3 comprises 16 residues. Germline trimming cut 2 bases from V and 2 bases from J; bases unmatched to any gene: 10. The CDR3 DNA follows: TGTGCCTGGAGTTATGGATGGACAGGGAGCAACTATGGCTACACCTTC. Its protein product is CAWSYGWTGSNYGYTF.